This TCR beta chain is from a study of molecular identifiers for immune sequencing clone quantification. The sample holds many counts of this clonotype. The antigen is undetermined. Study-wide results and caveats: Spiked Jurkat TCR RNA equal to one cell could reportedly be picked out among over 850,000 naive cells. Same-barcode identical TCR molecules could make highly expanded clones look smaller than they are. Clones that had above 20 RNA copies took up over 98% of effector molecules but under 1% in naive cells.

Using its own MiXCR run on the PCR reads, TCRdb lists one record per CDR3 protein. The sample has approximately 97,000 distinct CDR3 sequences, approximately 24% seen once. CDR3 length: 11 residues. With 7 bases clipped from V and 11 bases from J, the junction kept 7 bases outside the gene matches. CD8+CD4-CCR7+CD45RA+ cells were sorted as naive CD8 T cells. Sequences were obtained from naive CD8+ T cells from blood, with Jurkat cell RNA spiked in. The subset was: FACS-sorted CD8+CD4-CCR7+CD45RA+ naive T cells. The chain uses TRBV12-3 or TRBV12-4 and TRBJ1-1; 7 bases are shared with TRBD1. This clonotype was obtained from a human donor in good health. Some libraries in this study had Jurkat cell RNA spiked in. CDR3 sequence: CASTSTGTAFF. The CDR3 DNA is TGTGCCAGCACCTCGACAGGGACGGCTTTCTTT.